This TCR beta chain was retrieved from a study of blood T cell repertoires in COVID-19 (dated by TCRdb to 2018 to 2020). About the full investigation: The collaborator samples originated in the United States, Italy and Spain and spanned the acute and convalescent phases of COVID-19. HLA class I and class II types, where available, came from metadata supplied by the sample provider rather than from assay-based typing. Subjects who had been exposed to COVID-19, were actively infected with it, or had recovered from it provided the deeply sampled blood TCRbeta repertoires that made up the dataset. The repertoires were released in a freely available public database intended as a resource for research on the immune response to SARS-CoV-2. Samples came from the ongoing ImmuneRACE study (first 160 participants) plus 1,254 subjects from 6 global collaborators. The prospective study material was composed of cDNA or gDNA derived from T cells, B-cell-depleted T cells, or PBMCs. A de-identified subject ID, COVID-19 status, age in years and sex were almost always included in the sample metadata. Broader findings and caveats from the paper: The amount of clinical and demographic metadata varied by source and participant and was provided uncurated.

Collaborating institutions collected whole blood in K2EDTA tubes following their own protocols. For TCRbeta analysis, collaborator samples were shipped as frozen whole blood, as isolated PBMCs, or as DNA extracted from either sample type. Trimming removed 2 bases from V and 0 bases from J; the gene matches leave 15 bases unexplained. Based on the germline V gene, the CDR1 and CDR2 sequences are SGHRS and YFSETQ. The CDR3 goes from the cysteine to the phenylalanine over 20 residues. The read is trimmed to its CDR3 DNA, 60 bases read in frame from base 1. TCRbeta CDR3 regions were amplified from genomic DNA using the immunoSEQ Assay, a bias-controlled multiplex PCR. As for how the authors treated the data: Within the assay, amplification of reference gene primers was used to estimate how many nucleated cells each sample contained. To quantify the absolute abundance of each unique TCRbeta CDR3 rearrangement, sequence reads were collapsed and filtered. For each sample, productive Simpson clonality was calculated as the square root of Simpson's diversity index over productive rearrangements. Sourced from immuneACCESS, this table was stored by TCRdb with only in-frame sequences that have V and J called. A share of the clones is absent; for the studies checked, an unresolved V gene accounts for under half, and the remainder has no known explanation. V and J calls plus clone size are reproduced from that table; the DNA served to infer D and trimming. The sample table holds some 100,000 clones, of which approximately 80% were seen once. Roughly 2.7% of the sample rests with the top ten.

As to this clone: Its cognate antigen has yet to be identified. Base quality data are lacking; no much larger clone is found one base away. Other DNA sequences in this sample translate to the same CDR3.

The clonotype was recovered from a middle-aged man with acute or convalescent COVID-19. The chain is made from TRBV5-1 and TRBJ2-2; 8 middle bases align to TRBD2. Sequences were obtained from peripheral blood. The CDR3 protein sequence reads: CASSFSSRGGGTANTGELFF. The DNA is as follows: TGCGCCAGCAGCTTTTCTAGTCGGGGCGGGGGGACGGCGAACACCGGGGAGCTGTTTTTT.